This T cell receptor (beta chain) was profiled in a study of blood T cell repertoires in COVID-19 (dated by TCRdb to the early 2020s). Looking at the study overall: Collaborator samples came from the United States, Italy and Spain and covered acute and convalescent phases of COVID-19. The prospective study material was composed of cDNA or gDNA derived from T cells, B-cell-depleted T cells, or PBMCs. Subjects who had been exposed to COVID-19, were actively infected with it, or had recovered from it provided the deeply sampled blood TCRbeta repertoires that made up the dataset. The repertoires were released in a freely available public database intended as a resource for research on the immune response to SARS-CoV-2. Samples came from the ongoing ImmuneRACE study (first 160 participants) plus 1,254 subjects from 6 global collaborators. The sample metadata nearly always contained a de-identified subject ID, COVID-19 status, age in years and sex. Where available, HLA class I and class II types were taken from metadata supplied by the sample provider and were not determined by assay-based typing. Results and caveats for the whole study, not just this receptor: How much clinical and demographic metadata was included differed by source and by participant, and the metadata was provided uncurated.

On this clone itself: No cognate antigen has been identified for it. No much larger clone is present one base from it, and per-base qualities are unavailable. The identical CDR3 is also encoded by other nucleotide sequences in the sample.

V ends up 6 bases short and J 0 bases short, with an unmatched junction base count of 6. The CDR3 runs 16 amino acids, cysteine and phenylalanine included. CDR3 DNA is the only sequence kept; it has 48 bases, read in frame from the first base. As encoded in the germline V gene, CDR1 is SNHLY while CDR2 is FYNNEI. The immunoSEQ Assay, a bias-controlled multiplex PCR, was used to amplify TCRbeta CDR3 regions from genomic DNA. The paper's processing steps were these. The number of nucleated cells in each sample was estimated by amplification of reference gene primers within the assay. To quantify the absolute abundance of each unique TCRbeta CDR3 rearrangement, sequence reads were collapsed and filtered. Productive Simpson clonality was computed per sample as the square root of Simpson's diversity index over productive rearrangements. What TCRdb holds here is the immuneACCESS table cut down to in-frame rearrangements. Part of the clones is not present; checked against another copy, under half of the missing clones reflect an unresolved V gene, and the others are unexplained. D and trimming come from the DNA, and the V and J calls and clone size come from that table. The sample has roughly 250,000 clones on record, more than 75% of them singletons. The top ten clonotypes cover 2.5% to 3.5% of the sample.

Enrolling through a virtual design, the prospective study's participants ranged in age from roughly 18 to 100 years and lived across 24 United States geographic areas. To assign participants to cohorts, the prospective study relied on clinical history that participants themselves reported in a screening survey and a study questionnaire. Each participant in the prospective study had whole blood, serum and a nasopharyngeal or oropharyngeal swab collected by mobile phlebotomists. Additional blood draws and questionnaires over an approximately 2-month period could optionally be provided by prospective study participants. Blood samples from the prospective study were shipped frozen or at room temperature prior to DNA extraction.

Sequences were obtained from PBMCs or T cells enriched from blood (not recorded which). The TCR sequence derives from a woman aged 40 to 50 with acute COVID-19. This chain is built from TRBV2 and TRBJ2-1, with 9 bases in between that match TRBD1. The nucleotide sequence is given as TGTGCCAGCAGCCTTGGGACAGGGAGCTCCTACAATGAGCAGTTCTTC. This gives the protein CASSLGTGSSYNEQFF. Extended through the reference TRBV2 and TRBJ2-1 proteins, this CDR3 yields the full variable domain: EPEVTQTPSHQVTQMGQEVILRCVPISNHLYFYWYRQILGQKVEFLVSFYNNEISEKSEIFDDQFSVERPDGSNFTLKIRSTKLEDSAMYFCASSLGTGSSYNEQFFGPGTRLTVL.